Below, 14 T cell receptor beta chains from the same sample are listed, as sequenced in a study of blood T cell repertoires in COVID-19. Using immunoSEQ multiplex PCR, the repertoire was profiled, and TCRdb retains in-frame clones only, with some absent. The sample includes 150,000 to 250,000 clones, around 75% of them seen just once. What was sequenced was peripheral blood. These receptors were collected from a woman in her forties with COVID-19, enrolled during active disease.

J is TRBJ2-3 and V is TRBV7-9; 7 nucleotides match TRBD1. This CDR3 has 12 residues. Germline CDR1 is SEHNR and CDR2 is FQNEAQ (reference sequence). V lost 6 bases and J lost 5; bases outside the gene matches: 2. The CDR3 DNA reads as TGTGCCAGCAGTTCAGGGGGAGATACGCAGTATTTT. The encoded protein is CASSSGGDTQYF.

J is TRBJ2-3 and V is TRBV10-3; tentative D call: TRBD2 (6 bases). This CDR3 spans 14 amino acids. Trimming took off 7 bases at V and 0 bases at J, with 11 bases between the two ends. Germline-derived CDR1 and CDR2 are ENHRY and SYGVKD. Here the CDR3 DNA reads TGTGCCATCACGGGCGGGACTAGCACAGATACGCAGTATTTT. Its translation: CAITGGTSTDTQYF.

This chain joins TRBV18 and TRBJ2-7; no clear D gene. CDR3 size: 13 residues. Germline V gene lookup returns CDR1 KGHSH and CDR2 LQKENI. The V gene lost 1 base and the J gene lost 3 bases, with 7 bases spanning the gap. The CDR3 protein is CASSPRQDYEQYF. The DNA of the CDR3 is TGTGCCAGCTCACCACGGCAGGACTACGAGCAGTACTTC.

This chain uses TRBV2 with TRBJ2-3; TRBD1 agrees at 8 bases. CDR3 length: 16 amino acids. Trimming removed 8 bases from V and 2 bases from J; junction bases left unmatched: 12. Germline lookup yields CDR1 SNHLY and CDR2 FYNNEI. DNA of the CDR3: TGTGCCAGCGGATTTGGACAGGGAATGTCCACAGATACGCAGTATTTT. Residues: CASGFGQGMSTDTQYF.

The chain carries TRBV12-3 or TRBV12-4 and TRBJ1-1, with unresolved D. Trimming cost V 5 bases and J 6 bases, with 13 bases left between them. The CDR3 contains 13 residues. CDR3 sequence: CASSQREGPEAFF. CDR3 nucleotide sequence: TGTGCCAGCAGTCAGCGGGAGGGTCCTGAAGCTTTCTTT.

This clone came up a few times. The rearrangement links TRBV5-1 to TRBJ1-1, with 8 bases fitting TRBD1. The J segment lost 11 bases and the V segment lost 2 bases, leaving 8 bases of the junction unmatched. Germline-derived CDR1 and CDR2 are SGHRS and YFSETQ. The CDR3 runs 13 residues. The CDR3 DNA follows: TGCGCCAGCAGCTTTGCCCAGGGGGCCCAGGCTTTCTTT. Its translation is CASSFAQGAQAFF.

The table lists this clone with a count of one. The chain recombines TRBV21-1 with TRBJ2-3; the table calls TRBD1, which could not be checked here. TRBV21-1 is a documented pseudogene. The CDR3 is 15 amino acids. CDR3 sequence (DNA): TGTGCCAGCAGCAAACGTAGGGGGCGAACAGATACGCAGTATTTT. Translating it yields CASSKRRGRTDTQYF.

This sequence joins TRBV18 and TRBJ1-1; D is ambiguous. The CDR3 contains 15 residues. Trimming left V 6 bases short and J 0 bases short, with 14 bases between. CDR1 and CDR2 from the germline V gene are KGHSH and LQKENI. As DNA, the CDR3 is TGTGCCAGCTCTCCAAGGCGGGAGCTGAACACTGAAGCTTTCTTT. Protein: CASSPRRELNTEAFF.

This clone was counted a single time. The chain is built from TRBV3-1 (or the pseudogene TRBV3-2) and TRBJ2-3; maybe TRBD2 (5 bases). The CDR3 spans 16 residues. Trimming removed 1 base from V and 2 bases from J, with 13 bases in between. In germline, CDR1 is LGHDT, CDR2 YNNKEL (reference sequence). The CDR3 sequence: CASSQGLAGTTDTQYF. CDR3 sequence (DNA): TGTGCCAGCAGCCAAGGTCTGGCGGGTACCACAGATACGCAGTATTTT.

V usage is TRBV5-3 and J usage is TRBJ1-5; D is possibly TRBD1 (5 bases). TRBV5-3 counts as an open reading frame of uncertain function. This CDR3 is built from 16 residues. The V and J ends lost 4 bases and 0 bases respectively, with 14 bases between them. Here the CDR3 DNA reads TGTGCCAGAAGCCCCTTGGAGGGGCATAGCAATCAGCCCCAGCATTTT. Translation: CARSPLEGHSNQPQHF.

This rearrangement joins TRBV7-2 to TRBJ2-7; TRBD2 agrees at 10 bases. CDR3 size: 18 residues. Germline lookup yields CDR1 SGHTA and CDR2 FQGNSA. V lost 5 bases, J lost 4 bases, and 17 bases stayed unmatched. The chain's CDR3 is CASSGARTSGAQRYEQYF. The CDR3, as DNA: TGTGCCAGCAGCGGAGCGCGGACTAGCGGCGCCCAAAGATACGAGCAGTACTTC.

The V gene is TRBV25-1, the J gene TRBJ2-2, with 7 bases lining up with TRBD1. Trimming removed 1 base from V and 5 bases from J; junction bases left unmatched: 10. The germline V gene has CDR1 MGHDK and CDR2 SYGVNS. This CDR3 is built from 17 residues. CDR3 protein: CASSEFEGAPSTGELFF. CDR3 in DNA: TGTGCCAGCAGTGAATTTGAGGGGGCACCCTCGACCGGGGAGCTGTTTTTT.

Points on this clone: Other DNA sequences within the sample encode an identical CDR3. The rearrangement joins TRBV5-6 to TRBJ2-1; maybe TRBD2 (5 bases). Per the germline V gene, CDR1 is SGHDT and CDR2 is YYEEEE. There are 12 residues in the CDR3. Deletions cut 2 bases from V and 7 bases from J, with 7 bases between. As DNA, the CDR3 is TGTGCCAGCAGCTTAACGGGGAATGAGCAGTTCTTC. Its translation: CASSLTGNEQFF. Using reference TRBV5-6 and TRBJ2-1 for the parts outside the CDR3, the full variable domain is DAGVTQSPTHLIKTRGQQVTLRCSPKSGHDTVSWYQQALGQGPQFIFQYYEEEERQRGNFPDRFSGHQFPNYSSELNVNALLLGDSALYLCASSLTGNEQFFGPGTRLTVL.

This chain joins TRBV20-1 and TRBJ2-3; a weak D match, TRBD2 (5 bases). CDR3 size: 11 residues. Germline V gives CDR1 DFQATT, CDR2 SNEGSKA (reference sequence). V dropped 5 bases and J dropped 6 bases, with 9 bases sitting between them. The CDR3 is CSAPTGDTQYF. The CDR3 DNA reads TGCAGTGCTCCAACGGGGGATACGCAGTATTTT.